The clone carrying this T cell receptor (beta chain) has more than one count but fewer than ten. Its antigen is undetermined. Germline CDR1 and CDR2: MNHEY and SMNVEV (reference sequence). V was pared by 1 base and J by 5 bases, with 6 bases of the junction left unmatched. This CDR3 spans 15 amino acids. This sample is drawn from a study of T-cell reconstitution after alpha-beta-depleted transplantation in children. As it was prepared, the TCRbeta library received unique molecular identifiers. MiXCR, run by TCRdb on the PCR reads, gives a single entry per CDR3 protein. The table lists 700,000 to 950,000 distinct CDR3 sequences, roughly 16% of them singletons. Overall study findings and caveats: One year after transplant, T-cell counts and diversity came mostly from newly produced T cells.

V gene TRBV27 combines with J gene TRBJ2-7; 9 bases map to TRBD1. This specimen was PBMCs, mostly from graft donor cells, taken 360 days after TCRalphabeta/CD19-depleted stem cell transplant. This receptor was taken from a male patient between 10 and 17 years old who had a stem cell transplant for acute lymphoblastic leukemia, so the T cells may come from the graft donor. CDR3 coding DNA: TGTGCCAGCAGTTTATTTGGGACAGGGAAGAACGAGCAGTACTTC. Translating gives CASSLFGTGKNEQYF.